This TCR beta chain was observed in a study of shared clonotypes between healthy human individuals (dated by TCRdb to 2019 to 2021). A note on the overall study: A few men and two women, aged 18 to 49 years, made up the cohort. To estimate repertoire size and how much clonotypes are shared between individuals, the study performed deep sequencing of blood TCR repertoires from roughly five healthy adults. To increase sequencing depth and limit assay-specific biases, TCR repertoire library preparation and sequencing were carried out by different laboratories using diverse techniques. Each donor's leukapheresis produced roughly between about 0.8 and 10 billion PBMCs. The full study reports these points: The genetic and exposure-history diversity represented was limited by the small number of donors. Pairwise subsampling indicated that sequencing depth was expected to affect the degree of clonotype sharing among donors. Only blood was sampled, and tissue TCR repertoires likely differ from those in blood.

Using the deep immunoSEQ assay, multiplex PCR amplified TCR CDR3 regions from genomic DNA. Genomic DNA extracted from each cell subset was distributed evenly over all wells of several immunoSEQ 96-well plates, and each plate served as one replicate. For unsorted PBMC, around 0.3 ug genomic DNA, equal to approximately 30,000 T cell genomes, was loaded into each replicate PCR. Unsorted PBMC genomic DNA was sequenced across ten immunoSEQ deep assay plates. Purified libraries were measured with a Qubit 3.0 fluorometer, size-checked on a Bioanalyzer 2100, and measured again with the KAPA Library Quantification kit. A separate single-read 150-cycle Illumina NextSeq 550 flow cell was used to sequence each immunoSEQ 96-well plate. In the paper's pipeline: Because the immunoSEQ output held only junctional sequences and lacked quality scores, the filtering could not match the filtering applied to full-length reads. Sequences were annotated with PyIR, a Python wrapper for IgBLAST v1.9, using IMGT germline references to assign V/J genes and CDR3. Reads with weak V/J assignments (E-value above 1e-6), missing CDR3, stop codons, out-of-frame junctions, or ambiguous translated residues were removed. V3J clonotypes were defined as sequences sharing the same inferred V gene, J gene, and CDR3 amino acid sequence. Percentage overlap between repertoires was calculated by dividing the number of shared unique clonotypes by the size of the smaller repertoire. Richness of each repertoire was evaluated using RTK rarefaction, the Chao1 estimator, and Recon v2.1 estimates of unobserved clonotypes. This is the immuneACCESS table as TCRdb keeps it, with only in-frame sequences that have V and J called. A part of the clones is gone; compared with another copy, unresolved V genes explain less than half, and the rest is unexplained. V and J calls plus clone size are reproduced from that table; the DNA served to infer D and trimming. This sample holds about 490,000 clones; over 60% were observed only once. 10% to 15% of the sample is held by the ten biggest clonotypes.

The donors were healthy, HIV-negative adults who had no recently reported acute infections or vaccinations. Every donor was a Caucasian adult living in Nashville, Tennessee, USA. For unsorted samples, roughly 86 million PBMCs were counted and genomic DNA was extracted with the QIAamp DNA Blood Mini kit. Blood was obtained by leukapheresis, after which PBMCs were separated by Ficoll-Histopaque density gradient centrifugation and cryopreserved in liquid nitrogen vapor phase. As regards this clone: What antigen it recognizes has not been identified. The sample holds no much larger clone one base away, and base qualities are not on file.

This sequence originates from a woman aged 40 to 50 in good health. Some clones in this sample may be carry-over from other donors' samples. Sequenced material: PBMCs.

The base sequence is TGTGCCAGCAGTAGCCCCCACAGAGGCTCTTCCGAGCAGTACTTC. Its amino acids are CASSSPHRGSSEQYF. This receptor chain uses TRBV6-5 and TRBJ2-7, with no D gene named confidently. A distance of 20 bases separates the germline ends of V and J, which lose 5 bases and 6 bases respectively. CDR1 and CDR2 were assigned from the germline V gene as MNHEY and SVGAGI. Its CDR3 holds 15 amino acids, cysteine through phenylalanine. The entry retains the CDR3 DNA only, 45 bases that are in frame from base 1.